This TCR beta chain was identified in a study of PD-L1 blockade in urothelial cancer. Overall study findings and caveats: In blood sampled pretreatment, TCR clonality below the median predicted better survival.

Method: immunoSEQ multiplex PCR; TCRdb's copy keeps in-frame clones and lacks some. The sample lists about 50,000 clones; approximately 90% were seen once. The time point was: peripheral blood 6 weeks after treatment start. Regarding this clone: Its antigen remains unknown. The junction and the germline gene differ at one end; a read error may be behind it.

Sequenced material: PBMCs, taken around atezolizumab (anti-PD-L1) treatment. The sequence was obtained from a man aged 55 to 70 with urothelial cancer.

The CDR3 here is CASSTTGTGPLNF. The CDR3 region has the DNA TGTGCCAGTAGTACGACCGGGACAGGGCCCCTTAACTTC. V gene TRBV19 combines with J gene TRBJ2-5; 9 bases are a match to TRBD1. CDR3 length: 13 residues. Germline lookup yields CDR1 LNHDA and CDR2 SQIVND (reference sequence).